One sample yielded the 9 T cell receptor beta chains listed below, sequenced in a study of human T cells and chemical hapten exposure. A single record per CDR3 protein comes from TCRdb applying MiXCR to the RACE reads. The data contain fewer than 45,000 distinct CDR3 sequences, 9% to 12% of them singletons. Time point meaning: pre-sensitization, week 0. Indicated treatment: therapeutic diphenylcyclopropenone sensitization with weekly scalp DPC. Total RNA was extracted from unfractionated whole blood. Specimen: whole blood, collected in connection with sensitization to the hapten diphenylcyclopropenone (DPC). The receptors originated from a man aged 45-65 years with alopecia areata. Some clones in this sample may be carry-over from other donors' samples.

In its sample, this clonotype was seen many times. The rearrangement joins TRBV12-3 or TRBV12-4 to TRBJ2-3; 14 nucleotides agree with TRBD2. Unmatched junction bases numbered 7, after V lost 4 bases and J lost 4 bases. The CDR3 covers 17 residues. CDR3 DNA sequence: TGTGCCAGCAGTTCCGTGACTAGCGGGAGGGCCTCAGATACGCAGTATTTT. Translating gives CASSSVTSGRASDTQYF.

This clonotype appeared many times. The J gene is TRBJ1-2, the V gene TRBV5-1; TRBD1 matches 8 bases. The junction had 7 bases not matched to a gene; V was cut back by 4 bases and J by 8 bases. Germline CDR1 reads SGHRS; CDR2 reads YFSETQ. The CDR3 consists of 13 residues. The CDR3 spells CASSTGQGGGYTF. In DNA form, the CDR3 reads TGCGCCAGCAGCACCGGACAGGGAGGCGGCTACACCTTC.

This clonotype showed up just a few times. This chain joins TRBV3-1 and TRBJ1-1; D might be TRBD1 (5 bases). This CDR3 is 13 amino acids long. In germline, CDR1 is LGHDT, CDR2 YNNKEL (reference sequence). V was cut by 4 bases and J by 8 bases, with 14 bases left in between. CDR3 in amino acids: CASSRRDGQEAFF. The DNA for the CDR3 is TGTGCCAGCAGCCGCCGGGACGGGCAAGAAGCTTTCTTT.

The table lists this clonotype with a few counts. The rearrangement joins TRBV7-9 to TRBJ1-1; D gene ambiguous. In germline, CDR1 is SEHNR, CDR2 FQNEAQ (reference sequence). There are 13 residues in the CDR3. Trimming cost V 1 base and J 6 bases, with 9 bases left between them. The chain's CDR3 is CASSLEVRAEAFF. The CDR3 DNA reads TGTGCCAGCAGCTTAGAGGTGCGGGCTGAAGCTTTCTTT. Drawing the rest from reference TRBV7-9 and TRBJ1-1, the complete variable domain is DTGVSQNPRHKITKRGQNVTFRCDPISEHNRLYWYRQTLGQGPEFLTYFQNEAQLEKSRLLSDRFSAERPKGSFSTLEIQRTEQGDSAMYLCASSLEVRAEAFFGQGTRLTVV.

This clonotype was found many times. In nucleotides, the CDR3 is TGTGCCAGCAGCTTGGGACTAGAGCAAACCACAGATACGCAGTATTTT. Amino acids: CASSLGLEQTTDTQYF. V usage is TRBV7-3 and J usage is TRBJ2-3, with 8 nucleotides matching TRBD2. Germline V lookup: CDR1 SGHTA, CDR2 FQGTGA. V shed 3 bases, J shed 2 bases, and the junction held 7 bases outside the gene matches. This CDR3 region has 16 residues. Complete variable domain (other parts from reference TRBV7-3 and TRBJ2-3): GAGVSQTPSNKVTEKGKYVELRCDPISGHTALYWYRQSLGQGPEFLIYFQGTGAADDSGLPNDRFFAVRPEGSVSTLKIQRTERGDSAVYLCASSLGLEQTTDTQYFGPGTRLTVL.

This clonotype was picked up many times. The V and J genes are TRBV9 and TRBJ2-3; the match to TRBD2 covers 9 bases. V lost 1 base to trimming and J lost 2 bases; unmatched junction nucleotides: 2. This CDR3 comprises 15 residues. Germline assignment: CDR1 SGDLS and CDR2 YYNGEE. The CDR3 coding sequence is TGTGCCAGCAGCGTACTAGCGGGGCCCACAGATACGCAGTATTTT. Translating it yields CASSVLAGPTDTQYF.

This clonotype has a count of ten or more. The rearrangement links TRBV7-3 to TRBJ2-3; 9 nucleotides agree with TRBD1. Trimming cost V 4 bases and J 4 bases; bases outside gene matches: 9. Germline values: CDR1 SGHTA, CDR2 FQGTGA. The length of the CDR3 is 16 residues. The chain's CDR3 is CASSSSGTGNADTQYF. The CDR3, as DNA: TGTGCCAGCAGCTCATCCGGGACAGGGAACGCAGATACGCAGTATTTT.

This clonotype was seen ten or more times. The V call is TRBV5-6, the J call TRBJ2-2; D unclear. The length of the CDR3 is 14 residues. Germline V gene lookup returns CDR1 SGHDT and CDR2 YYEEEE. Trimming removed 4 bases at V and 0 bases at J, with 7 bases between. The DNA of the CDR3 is TGTGCCAGCAGCGTAACAGCGAACACCGGGGAGCTGTTTTTT. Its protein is CASSVTANTGELFF.

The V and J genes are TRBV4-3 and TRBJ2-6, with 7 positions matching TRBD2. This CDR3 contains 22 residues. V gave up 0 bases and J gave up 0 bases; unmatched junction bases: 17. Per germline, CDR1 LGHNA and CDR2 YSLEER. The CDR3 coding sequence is TGCGCCAGCAGCCAAGATCCAGTTGGGCAGGGACTACTACACTCTGGGGCCAACGTCCTGACTTTC. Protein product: CASSQDPVGQGLLHSGANVLTF.